This T cell receptor beta chain was recovered during a study of Ad26.COV2.S vaccination and SARS-CoV-2 variants. Sequencing used immunoSEQ multiplex PCR; TCRdb keeps in-frame clones, though not all of them. The table lists about 350,000 clones, under 95% of them singletons. J was trimmed by 1 base and V by 0 bases; bases with no gene match: 5. The CDR3 runs to 17 residues. Germline V CDR1 and CDR2: LNHDA, SQIVND (reference sequence). Points from the study as a whole: Relative to placebo recipients, vaccine recipients exhibited elevated spike-specific TCR breadth. Comparability of non-spike TCR breadth was observed across vaccine and placebo recipients.

This clone was recorded once. The target antigen is unknown. This sequence joins TRBV19 and TRBJ2-2; 7 bases align to TRBD2. The sequencing used peripheral blood, collected after recovery from COVID-19. The receptor was isolated from a human donor who had recovered from COVID-19. The CDR3 is CASSIDAGRGNTGELFF. The CDR3 nucleotides are TGTGCCAGTAGTATAGATGCGGGGAGGGGGAACACCGGGGAGCTGTTTTTT.